Here is one T cell receptor (beta chain) with its context. Its target is unknown. This sample was taken from a study of cytotoxic CD8 clonotypes in ibrutinib-treated CLL. Looking at the study overall: Investigators reported approximately 25 partial and 2 complete responses; after median around 63 months, around 15 patients remained remitted and about 12 progressed. Findings and limits, study-wide: Clonality was higher at ibrutinib response and returned toward baseline at progression. Among the clonotypes, public ones were uncommon and contracted or held stable on treatment.

Profiling relied on immunoSEQ multiplex PCR, and the TCRdb table lists in-frame clones only, not all of them. The sample records some 84,000 clones, 85% to 90% being singletons. Genomic DNA in an amount of about 2 micrograms was extracted from cryopreserved PBMCs and used for the preparation of TCR beta libraries. The V and J ends lost 0 bases and 7 bases respectively, with 14 bases between them. Germline V gene sequence: CDR1 SGHRS, CDR2 YFSETQ. The CDR3 length is 14 residues. The receptor's source is a human donor with chronic lymphocytic leukemia. This specimen consisted of PBMCs, obtained before ibrutinib treatment. This chain links TRBV5-1 with TRBJ2-7; no reliable D call. The CDR3 DNA reads TGCGCCAGCAGCTTGGCCGGCCTCATGGGGGAGCAGTACTTC. It encodes CASSLAGLMGEQYF.